The clone carrying this TCR beta chain has a handful of counts. Its specificity is not known. Assay: immunoSEQ multiplex PCR; the TCRdb copy retains only in-frame clones and omits some. The sample has roughly 58,000 clones, about four fifths seen once. The source of the sample is a study of T cells in localized non-small cell lung cancer. General observations from the study: It was uninvolved adjacent lung that showed the highest T cell clonality, exceeding tumor. Longer overall survival accompanied higher blood T cell density.

The source is a man aged 35 to 70 with stage II lung adenocarcinoma. The specimen comprised PBMCs, sampled before any cancer treatment.

CDR3 in DNA: TGTGCCAGCAGCTTGGCACTCGGACAGGTCTATGGCTACACCTTC. Translation: CASSLALGQVYGYTF. J is TRBJ1-2 and V is TRBV5-4; TRBD1 matches 7 bases. The CDR3 totals 15 residues. The germline V gene encodes CDR1 SGHNT and CDR2 YYREEE (reference sequence). With 0 bases clipped from V and 4 bases from J, the junction kept 6 bases outside the gene matches.